This T cell receptor beta chain was captured in a study of blood T cell repertoires in COVID-19 (dated by TCRdb to about 2020). For the study in its entirety: Samples from collaborators originated in the United States, Italy and Spain and spanned both the acute and convalescent phases of COVID-19. HLA class I and class II types, where available, came from metadata supplied by the sample provider rather than from assay-based typing. Nearly every sample came with metadata listing a de-identified subject ID, COVID-19 status, age in years and sex. The samples were drawn from two sources: the first 160 participants of the ongoing ImmuneRACE study, and 950 to 1,500 subjects contributed by 6 global collaborators. The repertoires were released in a freely available public database meant as a resource for research on the immune response to SARS-CoV-2. Deeply sampled blood TCRbeta repertoires from subjects exposed to, actively infected with, or recovered from COVID-19 were included in the dataset. The material from the prospective study consisted of cDNA or gDNA derived from T cells, B-cell-depleted T cells, or PBMCs.

Concerning this clone itself: There is no known antigen for this receptor. There are no base qualities to consult, and no much larger clone falls within one base.

The immunoSEQ Assay, a bias-controlled multiplex PCR, was used to amplify TCRbeta CDR3 regions from genomic DNA. The paper's data handling went like this. The number of nucleated cells in each sample was estimated by amplification of reference gene primers within the assay. Sequence reads were collapsed and filtered to measure the absolute abundance of every unique TCRbeta CDR3 rearrangement. For each sample, productive Simpson clonality was calculated by taking the square root of Simpson's diversity index across productive rearrangements. The clones in this table, taken by TCRdb from immuneACCESS, are in-frame only. Not every clone is retained; where verified, under half of the shortfall comes from an unresolved V gene, and the cause of the rest is unknown. V and J calls and clone size come straight from that table; D and trimming were deduced from the DNA. Across this sample there are over 200,000 clones, with roughly 84% seen only once. The leading ten clones occupy 1.9% of the sample.

Whole blood was collected in K2EDTA tubes by collaborating institutions according to the institutions' own protocols. Collaborator samples were shipped for TCRbeta analysis as frozen whole blood, isolated PBMCs, or DNA extracted from either sample type. The CDR3 has 15 amino acids, counting the end cysteine and phenylalanine. Only the CDR3 DNA is retained, 45 bases long and in frame from the first base. What the authors observed across the whole study: The amount of clinical and demographic metadata varied by source and participant and was provided uncurated.

The sequence was collected from a man between 40 and 49 years old with active or convalescent COVID-19. The sample was peripheral blood. The chain couples TRBV12-2 to TRBJ2-7; the table's D call, TRBD1, was not checked against the DNA. TRBV12-2 is classified as a pseudogene. In nucleotides, the sequence is TGTGCAAGAAGGTTTGTTCGGGACAACTCCTACGAGCAGTACTTC. It translates to CARRFVRDNSYEQYF.